This TCR beta chain was captured in a study of OX40 agonist ivuxolimab in advanced cancers. A note on this clone: Its antigen is as yet unknown.

The protocol was immunoSEQ multiplex PCR, while the TCRdb copy is restricted to in-frame clones and leaves out a portion. The sample lists 60,000 or so clones; 80% to 95% were seen once. The germline gives CDR1 LNHNV, CDR2 YYDKDF (reference sequence). Trimming removed 0 bases from V and 0 bases from J, with 9 bases in between. The CDR3 has 16 amino acids. General study points: A proportion of nonresponders additionally exhibited low normalized T-cell clonal expansion.

The sample in question was CD4+ or CD8+ T cells sorted from blood, obtained in a trial of the OX40 agonist ivuxolimab. The sequence came from an adult with an advanced solid tumor such as melanoma, head and neck, liver or kidney cancer. This chain joins TRBV15 and TRBJ1-5, with D hard to call. The CDR3: CATSRDRLYSNQPQHF. Written as DNA, the CDR3 is TGTGCCACCAGCAGAGATCGCCTCTATAGCAATCAGCCCCAGCATTTT.